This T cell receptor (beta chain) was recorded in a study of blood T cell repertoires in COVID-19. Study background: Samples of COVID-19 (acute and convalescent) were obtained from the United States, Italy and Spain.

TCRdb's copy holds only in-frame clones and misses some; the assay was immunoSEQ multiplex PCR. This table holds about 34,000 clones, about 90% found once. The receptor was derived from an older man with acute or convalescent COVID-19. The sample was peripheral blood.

The CDR3 coding sequence is TGTGCCAGCAGTGAATTCGCAGGGGTGTACACCTTC. As protein: CASSEFAGVYTF. The chain joins TRBV6-1 to TRBJ1-2; possibly TRBD1 for D (6 bases). The V and J ends lost 2 bases and 11 bases respectively, with 12 bases between them. There are 12 residues in the CDR3. CDR1 MNHNS and CDR2 SASEGT come from the germline V gene.